This T cell receptor (beta chain) originates from a study of blood T cell dynamics during melanoma immunotherapy. Broader study findings: The study could not tell melanoma-specific clones from general immune activation. Cell-free DNA CDR3 sequences most resembled the immune-effector CD8+ subset, which was also most clonal.

For sorted CD8+ subsets, all extracted DNA was loaded. Clones were read by immunoSEQ multiplex PCR, and TCRdb kept only the in-frame ones, dropping some. This repertoire shows about 1,600 clones, around 73% found once; its top ten account for around 7%. On this clone: The antigen remains undetermined.

CDR3 size: 14 residues. V lost 5 bases, J lost 4 bases, and 15 bases lay in between. The germline CDR1 and CDR2 sequences are LGHNA and YNFKEQ. The time point was: pre-treatment baseline. Memory T cells counted as immune-effector cells when CD3+ CD4- CD8+ CD45RA- CD45RO-high CD27- CCR7-. Prior systemic cancer therapy, immunosuppressant use and other active malignancies excluded patients. This chain joins TRBV4-2 and TRBJ2-7; D not resolved. The material sequenced was CD8+ T cells from blood, taken from a patient treated with checkpoint blockade. This TCR came from a human donor with melanoma. The CDR3 DNA sequence: TGTGCCAGCAGCTTCGGGCAGAGAGCTTACGAGCAGTACTTC. This codes for CASSFGQRAYEQYF.